A selection of T cell receptor beta chains follows, all from one sample in a study of T-cell memory formation after mild COVID-19. TCRdb called the 5' RACE reads again in MiXCR, with one record for every CDR3 protein. Of 110,000 or so distinct CDR3 sequences listed, 20% to 25% were seen once; the top ten hold around 41%. Sequencing was done on a sample of PBMCs or a T cell subset sorted from them (not recorded which). These receptors were taken from a young man who had mild COVID-19 (a few samples of this study predate the infection). Cell type and time point are not known. Each CDR3 is given with its conserved first and last residue. A D gene is named only where the DNA matches it firmly. The listing skips clone size in some rows; elsewhere it reads once, few, many or a size class.

d_call clone_size j_call v_call cdr3_aa cdr3_nt
NA few TRBJ2-1 TRBV12-3/TRBV12-4 CASTGLDNEQFF TGTGCCAGCACGGGACTGGACAATGAGCAGTTCTTC
NA NA TRBJ2-5 TRBV12-3/TRBV12-4 CASSMRGETQYF TGTGCCAGCAGTATGAGGGGCGAGACCCAGTACTTC
NA NA TRBJ2-7 TRBV7-9 CASSREGQNYEQYF TGTGCCAGCAGCCGGGAAGGACAGAACTACGAGCAGTACTTC
NA few TRBJ1-5 TRBV27 CASSFGMGNQPQHF TGTGCCAGCAGTTTCGGGATGGGCAATCAGCCCCAGCATTTT
NA NA TRBJ1-2 TRBV25-1 CASSGGVDYGYTF TGTGCCAGCAGCGGTGGGGTTGACTATGGCTACACCTTC
TRBD2 once TRBJ2-1 TRBV7-3 CASSALAGGYNEQFF TGTGCCAGCAGCGCCCTAGCGGGGGGGTACAATGAGCAGTTCTTC
NA few TRBJ2-2 TRBV15 CATSRATSGELFF TGTGCCACCAGCAGAGCCACTAGCGGGGAGCTGTTTTTT
NA NA TRBJ1-2 TRBV7-9 CASSLGESGYTF TGTGCCAGCAGCTTAGGGGAAAGTGGCTACACCTTC
NA NA TRBJ1-1 TRBV4-1 CASSQGGAEAFF TGCGCCAGCAGCCAAGGGGGTGCTGAAGCTTTCTTT
TRBD1 few TRBJ2-5 TRBV7-2 CASSLPQGVKETQYF TGTGCCAGCAGCTTACCCCAGGGGGTTAAAGAGACCCAGTACTTC
NA NA TRBJ2-3 TRBV27 CASPGPRADTQYF TGTGCCAGCCCTGGCCCGCGTGCAGATACGCAGTATTTT
TRBD1 few TRBJ2-1 TRBV7-8 CASSRSQGAAYNEQFF TGTGCCAGCAGCCGATCCCAGGGGGCCGCCTACAATGAGCAGTTCTTC
NA few TRBJ2-2 TRBV7-9 CASSTFDAGELFF TGTGCCAGCAGCACCTTTGACGCCGGGGAGCTGTTTTTT
NA few TRBJ2-3 TRBV10-2 CASSPIGSTDTQYF TGCGCCAGCAGTCCCATCGGGAGCACAGATACGCAGTATTTT
NA NA TRBJ1-2 TRBV4-1 CASSQRRQFYGYTF TGCGCCAGCAGCCAACGAAGGCAATTCTATGGCTACACCTTC
NA NA TRBJ1-2 TRBV11-2 CASSQDPDYGYTF TGTGCCAGCAGCCAAGACCCCGACTATGGCTACACCTTC
TRBD1 once TRBJ1-1 TRBV12-3/TRBV12-4 CASSPFWGQGLTEAFF TGTGCCAGCAGCCCCTTTTGGGGACAGGGTTTGACTGAAGCTTTCTTT
NA NA TRBJ2-2 TRBV7-8 CASSLASLSFPGELFF TGTGCCAGCAGCTTAGCGTCCCTTTCGTTCCCCGGGGAGCTGTTTTTT